The 9 T cell receptor beta chains below all came from one sample that was sequenced in a study of response to subunit inactivated influenza vaccine. TCRdb called the RT-PCR reads again in MiXCR, with one record for every CDR3 protein. This repertoire shows 160,000 or so distinct CDR3 sequences, roughly a tenth found once; its top ten account for 12%. The material sequenced was non-naive T cells sorted from PBMCs, taken 35 to 45 days after vaccination. These receptor sequences come from a man aged 50-60 years who received an inactivated influenza vaccine.

This clonotype was detected only a few times. The chain joins TRBV6-1 to TRBJ2-2; 7 nucleotides agree with TRBD1. The CDR3 runs to 13 residues. Germline V gene lookup returns CDR1 MNHNS and CDR2 SASEGT. With V trimmed by 10 bases and J by 1 base, 3 bases remained unmatched. The CDR3 spells CAIRQGNTGELFF. The CDR3 coding sequence is TGTGCCATCCGACAGGGGAACACCGGGGAGCTGTTTTTT.

This chain uses TRBV6-1 with TRBJ1-5; perhaps TRBD1 as D (5 bases). Trimming stripped 10 bases from V and 6 bases from J, with 19 bases between. Germline CDR1 MNHNS, CDR2 SASEGT. The CDR3 contains 14 residues. The CDR3 DNA reads TGTGCCACTGGGGGGGGGATTAGCGGTCAGCCCCAGCATTTT. This sequence encodes CATGGGISGQPQHF.

This clonotype was detected ten times or more. This chain uses TRBV9 with TRBJ1-1; D not resolved. V dropped 2 bases and J dropped 2 bases, with 13 bases sitting between them. The CDR3 loop spans 15 amino acids. The germline V gene has CDR1 SGDLS and CDR2 YYNGEE. The CDR3 sequence is CASSVDPVGNTEAFF. Written as DNA, the CDR3 is TGTGCCAGCAGCGTGGACCCGGTGGGTAACACTGAAGCTTTCTTT. Full variable domain (outside the CDR3, taken from reference TRBV9 and TRBJ1-1): DSGVTQTPKHLITATGQRVTLRCSPRSGDLSVYWYQQSLDQGLQFLIQYYNGEERAKGNILERFSAQQFPDLHSELNLSSLELGDSALYFCASSVDPVGNTEAFFGQGTRLTVV.

This clonotype showed up many times. The rearrangement joins TRBV2 to TRBJ2-3; D gene unclear. Germline V gives CDR1 SNHLY, CDR2 FYNNEI. There are 15 residues in the CDR3. The V gene lost 3 bases and the J gene lost 2 bases, with 12 bases spanning the gap. CDR3 DNA sequence: TGTGCCAGCAGTGAGATACTTGAGCCCACAGATACGCAGTATTTT. Its protein product is CASSEILEPTDTQYF.

This sequence joins TRBV29-1 and TRBJ2-4; 9 bases are shared with TRBD1. CDR1 is SQVTM and CDR2 is ANQGSEA in the germline V gene. The CDR3 consists of 12 residues. After removal of 4 bases from V and 12 bases from J, the junction contained 7 bases not matched to a gene. CDR3 nucleotides: TGCAGCGTTGCGGGGACAGGGTACCATCAGTACTTC. This gives the protein CSVAGTGYHQYF.

Only a few counts were recorded for this clonotype. The chain employs TRBV6-1 and TRBJ2-2; D is possibly TRBD1 or TRBD2 (5 bases each). Trimming cost V 2 bases and J 6 bases, with 13 bases left between them. The CDR3 runs to 15 residues. CDR1 is MNHNS and CDR2 is SASEGT in the germline V gene. The chain's CDR3 is CASSEIRDGAGELFF. The CDR3 bases are TGTGCCAGCAGTGAAATAAGGGACGGGGCCGGGGAGCTGTTTTTT.

This clonotype was counted between two and nine times. The J gene is TRBJ2-3, the V gene TRBV5-1; D might be TRBD2 (5 bases). This CDR3 contains 15 residues. Germline values: CDR1 SGHRS, CDR2 YFSETQ. Trimming took off 0 bases at V and 1 base at J, with 9 bases between the two ends. CDR3 coding DNA: TGCGCCAGCAGCTTGGCTGGGAGTCGCACAGATACGCAGTATTTT. Translated, it gives CASSLAGSRTDTQYF. Complete variable domain (other parts from reference TRBV5-1 and TRBJ2-3): KAGVTQTPRYLIKTRGQQVTLSCSPISGHRSVSWYQQTPGQGLQFLFEYFSETQRNKGNFPGRFSGRQFSNSRSEMNVSTLELGDSALYLCASSLAGSRTDTQYFGPGTRLTVL.

This clonotype was seen a few times. The chain combines TRBV7-2 with TRBJ2-7; D gene unclear. There are 15 residues in the CDR3. V lost 5 bases and J 2 bases, leaving 16 bases between the germline ends. CDR1 is SGHTA and CDR2 is FQGNSA in the germline V gene. The CDR3 DNA reads TGTGCCAGCAGCCCCACCCCGGGTGGGGCCTACGAGCAGTACTTC. It yields the protein CASSPTPGGAYEQYF.

This clonotype was counted a few times. The chain is built from TRBV7-2 and TRBJ1-2; D is unresolved. Trimming cost V 5 bases and J 0 bases, with 7 bases left between them. Germline values: CDR1 SGHTA, CDR2 FQGNSA. This CDR3 has 13 residues. The CDR3 sequence: CASSGLANYGYTF. CDR3 in DNA: TGTGCCAGCAGCGGCCTGGCTAACTATGGCTACACCTTC.